These 28 T cell receptor beta chains came from one sample sequenced in a study of molecular identifiers for immune sequencing clone quantification. TCRdb ran MiXCR on the PCR reads and lists one entry per CDR3 protein. The sample yields about 510,000 distinct CDR3 sequences, about a fifth seen once. The sequenced sample consisted of naive CD8+ T cells from blood, with Jurkat cell RNA spiked in. The subset denotes: FACS-sorted CD8+CD4-CCR7+CD45RA+ naive T cells. All receptors come from a human donor in good health. Some libraries in this study had Jurkat cell RNA spiked in.

The sample holds many counts of this clonotype. This chain joins TRBV4-1 and TRBJ2-7, with D perhaps TRBD1 (5 bases). Germline CDR1 reads MGHRA; CDR2 reads YSYEKL. Between the trimmed V and J ends, which lost 2 bases and 5 bases, there was a span of 7 bases. This CDR3 comprises 12 residues. CDR3 protein: CASSQPGNEQYF. The CDR3 region has the DNA TGCGCCAGCAGCCAACCAGGGAACGAGCAGTACTTC.

This clonotype showed up many times. The chain recombines TRBV5-5 with TRBJ1-5; D is unclear. The CDR3 totals 14 residues. Germline values: CDR1 SGHKS, CDR2 YYEKEE (reference sequence). Trimming removed 1 base at V and 6 bases at J, with 11 bases between. The CDR3 nucleotides read TGTGCCAGCAGCTTGTGGGCAGAAAGTCAGCCCCAGCATTTT. As protein: CASSLWAESQPQHF. The full variable domain, with the rest looked up from reference TRBV5-5 and TRBJ1-5, is DAGVTQSPTHLIKTRGQQVTLRCSPISGHKSVSWYQQVLGQGPQFIFQYYEKEERGRGNFPDRFSARQFPNYSSELNVNALLLGDSALYLCASSLWAESQPQHFGDGTRLSIL.

This clonotype has only a few counts. V is TRBV19 and J is TRBJ1-5; a possible D gene is TRBD1 (5 bases). There are 15 residues in the CDR3. V lost 2 bases, J lost 3 bases, and 11 bases lay in between. Germline V gives CDR1 LNHDA, CDR2 SQIVND (reference sequence). The CDR3 region is CASSITGGSNQPQHF. The CDR3 DNA reads TGTGCCAGTAGTATAACGGGGGGTTCCAATCAGCCCCAGCATTTT.

This clonotype was counted only a few times. V is TRBV6-2 or TRBV6-3 and J is TRBJ2-1, with 10 bases fitting TRBD2. After removal of 2 bases from V and 1 base from J, the junction contained 2 bases not matched to a gene. This CDR3 has 16 residues. Germline V CDR1 and CDR2: MNHEY, SVGEGT. CDR3 loop: CASSYTSGASYNEQFF. The CDR3 region has the DNA TGTGCCAGCAGTTACACTAGCGGGGCGTCCTACAATGAGCAGTTCTTC.

This clonotype has a count of ten or more. The rearrangement uses TRBV6-5 and TRBJ1-1, with 8 bases lining up with TRBD1. Germline V gene lookup returns CDR1 MNHEY and CDR2 SVGAGI. The CDR3 consists of 12 residues. V lost 6 bases and J lost 11; bases outside the gene matches: 8. In DNA, the CDR3 is TGTGCCAGCAGCCCCAATGGACAGGGTGCTTTCTTT. Its protein is CASSPNGQGAFF.

This clonotype was counted many times. CDR3 DNA sequence: TGTGCCAGCAGTTTCCCCCCGGGATCGGGGGGGTACAGAGATACGCAGTATTTT. Translating gives CASSFPPGSGGYRDTQYF. The J gene is TRBJ2-3, the V gene TRBV12-3 or TRBV12-4; 8 bases agree with TRBD2. With V trimmed by 3 bases and J by 5 bases, 16 bases remained unmatched. The CDR3 length is 18 residues.

The table lists this clonotype with a count of one. The rearrangement uses TRBV30 and TRBJ1-2, with D possibly TRBD1 on 5 matching bases. V gave up 2 bases and J gave up 7 bases, with 14 bases separating them. The CDR3 totals 13 residues. Germline CDR1 GTSNPN, CDR2 SVGIG (reference sequence). The CDR3: CAWSINPGCGYTF. The DNA for the CDR3 is TGTGCCTGGAGTATAAACCCAGGGTGTGGCTACACCTTC.

Turning to this clonotype: A read error may account for a junction end that differs from germline. CDR3 protein: CASSLFFGEMGDTVTQYF. The CDR3 DNA follows: TGCGCCAGCAGCTTGTTTTTCGGTGAGATGGGCGACACAGTTACGCAGTATTTT. The gene calls are TRBV5-1 and TRBJ2-3, with no clear D. Germline V gene sequence: CDR1 SGHRS, CDR2 YFSETQ. The length of the CDR3 is 18 residues.

The chain uses TRBV20-1 and TRBJ2-7; TRBD2 matches at 8 bases. Germline lookup yields CDR1 DFQATT and CDR2 SNEGSKA (reference sequence). The CDR3 extends over 14 amino acids. The V segment lost 3 bases and the J segment 4 bases; nucleotides outside the gene matches: 8. Written as DNA, the CDR3 is TGCAGTGCTAGGGGGACTAGGGCCACTTACGAGCAGTACTTC. Amino acids: CSARGTRATYEQYF.

This clonotype was counted ten times or more. J is TRBJ1-5 and V is TRBV5-5, with a tentative D call TRBD1 (6 bases). The CDR3 has 15 amino acids. Germline loops: CDR1 SGHKS, CDR2 YYEKEE (reference sequence). V gave up 2 bases and J gave up 6 bases, with 15 bases separating them. This chain's CDR3 is CASSFYREDRQPQHF. The CDR3 DNA reads TGTGCCAGCAGCTTTTACAGGGAGGATCGTCAGCCCCAGCATTTT.

The genes are TRBV30 and TRBJ1-5; no reliable D call. Germline V gives CDR1 GTSNPN, CDR2 SVGIG (reference sequence). This CDR3 is built from 15 residues. Between the trimmed V and J ends, which lost 1 base and 5 bases, there was a span of 15 bases. CDR3 coding DNA: TGTGCCTGGAGTGACCTTTGGGAGCTAGATCAGCCCCAGCATTTT. Protein product: CAWSDLWELDQPQHF.

This clonotype was counted ten times or more. The chain has TRBV7-9 and TRBJ1-1, with D hard to call. This CDR3 contains 12 residues. Trimming took 4 bases from V and 1 from J, leaving 4 bases between them. The germline V gene has CDR1 SEHNR and CDR2 FQNEAQ (reference sequence). CDR3 loop: CASSYQNTEAFF. The CDR3 nucleotides are TGTGCCAGCAGCTATCAGAACACTGAAGCTTTCTTT.

This clonotype has a count of ten or more. The chain is built from TRBV28 and TRBJ1-1; D might be TRBD1 (5 bases). With 6 bases removed from V and 0 bases from J, the gap between germline ends came to 17 bases. In germline, CDR1 is MDHEN, CDR2 SYDVKM. This CDR3 comprises 16 residues. CDR3 in DNA: TGTGCCAGCAGCCTACATCAACAGGAACTGAACACTGAAGCTTTCTTT. Translation gives CASSLHQQELNTEAFF.

This clonotype was detected a few times. V usage is TRBV19 and J usage is TRBJ1-1; the match to TRBD1 covers 7 bases. This CDR3 region has 14 residues. V shed 5 bases and J 4 bases; nucleotides not matched to a gene: 7. Germline CDR1 LNHDA, CDR2 SQIVND (reference sequence). The CDR3 sequence: CASSVTGSSTEAFF. CDR3 DNA sequence: TGTGCCAGTAGTGTGACAGGGTCCTCCACTGAAGCTTTCTTT.

This clonotype was picked up one time. Mismatch with germline at one junction end may stem from a read error. V is TRBV19 and J is TRBJ2-2, with no clear D. CDR3 length equals 15 residues. Per germline, CDR1 LNHDA and CDR2 SQIVND (reference sequence). The CDR3 DNA reads TGTGCCGGTAGTACAAGCACCGAAGGTTTCGGGGAGCTGTTTTTT. Its translation: CAGSTSTEGFGELFF.

In this sample, this clonotype turned up many times. V is TRBV6-5 and J is TRBJ1-1; D might be TRBD1 (5 bases). Germline V gene lookup returns CDR1 MNHEY and CDR2 SVGAGI. The V end lost 0 bases, the J end lost 5 bases, and 22 bases lay between the germline ends. The CDR3 totals 18 residues. CDR3 loop: CASSYSSPSWGRETEAFF. Written as DNA, the CDR3 is TGTGCCAGCAGTTACTCATCTCCGTCATGGGGCCGGGAGACTGAAGCTTTCTTT.

This clonotype was seen only a few times. The chain employs TRBV27 and TRBJ1-1; TRBD1 might be the D (6 bases). V was shortened by 5 bases and J by 4 bases, with 11 bases between the two germline ends. Germline V gene lookup returns CDR1 MNHEY and CDR2 SMNVEV (reference sequence). The CDR3 extends over 13 amino acids. As DNA, the CDR3 is TGTGCCAGCAGTCCGACAGGCCCCACTGAAGCTTTCTTT. Its protein is CASSPTGPTEAFF.

The chain employs TRBV28 and TRBJ2-6; a weak D match, TRBD1 (5 bases). V lost 5 bases, J lost 0 bases, and 17 bases lay in between. This CDR3 has 18 residues. Per germline, CDR1 MDHEN and CDR2 SYDVKM. CDR3 bases: TGTGCCAGCAGTCCCTTAGACAGTCCCCTCTCTGGGGCCAACGTCCTGACTTTC. As protein: CASSPLDSPLSGANVLTF.

This clonotype has at least ten counts. The rearrangement joins TRBV25-1 to TRBJ1-2, with D perhaps TRBD1 (6 bases). The CDR3 is 12 amino acids. The germline gives CDR1 MGHDK, CDR2 SYGVNS. V was trimmed by 7 bases and J by 4 bases, leaving 10 bases between them. The CDR3 here is CASKGGGYGYTF. The CDR3 DNA reads as TGTGCCAGCAAGGGGGGCGGCTATGGCTACACCTTC.

On this clonotype itself: A much larger clone sits a single nucleotide away, making a read error possible. The rearrangement joins TRBV27 to TRBJ2-1; no clear D gene. The CDR3 totals 11 residues. Germline CDR1 is MNHEY and CDR2 is SMNVEV (reference sequence). CDR3 in amino acids: CASRSPHEQSF. The CDR3 DNA reads TGTGCCAGTCGTAGCCCCCATGAGCAGTCCTTC.

This clonotype was counted many times. The J gene is TRBJ2-3, the V gene TRBV3-1; unclear D gene. V lost 7 bases, J lost 2 bases, and 10 bases lay in between. The CDR3 has 13 residues. CDR1 and CDR2 from the germline V gene are LGHDT and YNNKEL (reference sequence). The CDR3 here is CASKAENTDTQYF. The CDR3 bases are TGTGCCAGCAAGGCGGAAAACACAGATACGCAGTATTTT.

The V gene is TRBV4-1, the J gene TRBJ2-7; D possibly corresponds to TRBD2 (5 bases). Germline-derived CDR1 and CDR2 are MGHRA and YSYEKL. V dropped 0 bases and J dropped 2 bases, with 11 bases sitting between them. CDR3 length: 15 amino acids. CDR3 nucleotide sequence: TGCGCCAGCAGCCAAGATCGTCAACTAGCCTACGAGCAGTACTTC. Its translation: CASSQDRQLAYEQYF.

As regards this clonotype: This clone may be a read error of a much larger clone one base away. This chain uses TRBV15 with TRBJ1-1, with no clear D. This CDR3 has 17 amino acids. The V gene's germline CDR1 is LNHNV and CDR2 YYDKDF (reference sequence). Here the CDR3 DNA reads TGTGCCACCAGCCTGACTGTTGGAGTTCCCATGAACACTAAAGCTTTCTTT. Protein product: CATSLTVGVPMNTKAFF.

The chain uses TRBV6-2 or TRBV6-3 and TRBJ2-1; tentatively, D is TRBD2 (6 bases). This CDR3 has 12 residues. Trimming shortened V by 5 bases and J by 8 bases, and 10 bases separated the two germline ends. From germline, CDR1 is MNHEY and CDR2 SVGEGT. The CDR3 loop reads CASSPGTYEQFF. Written as DNA, the CDR3 is TGTGCCAGCAGTCCCGGGACTTATGAGCAGTTCTTC.

Note on this clonotype: A much larger clonotype is one base distant, so this may be a read error. The V call is TRBV9, the J call TRBJ1-5; D unclear. Per germline, CDR1 SGDLS and CDR2 YYNGEE. The CDR3 contains 14 residues. In nucleotides, the CDR3 is TGTGCCAGCAGCGAAGACAATAGCAATCGGCCCCAGCATTTT. Translating it yields CASSEDNSNRPQHF.

The chain links TRBV7-9 to TRBJ2-4, with unresolved D. This CDR3 spans 17 amino acids. Trimming pared 0 bases from V and 0 bases from J, leaving 12 bases between. Germline CDR1 and CDR2: SEHNR and FQNEAQ (reference sequence). The CDR3 DNA reads as TGTGCCAGCAGCTTAGCGACATACGGAGTAGCCAAAAACATTCAGTACTTC. It yields the protein CASSLATYGVAKNIQYF.

In regard to this clonotype: A single base separates this from a much larger clone, so it may be a read error. The V call is TRBV30, the J call TRBJ1-3, with a tentative D call TRBD1 (5 bases). The CDR3 is 16 residues long. The germline CDR1 and CDR2 sequences are GTSNPN and SVGIG (reference sequence). CDR3: CAWSVPTAPSGSTIYF. In nucleotides, the CDR3 is TGTGCCTGGAGTGTCCCGACAGCTCCCTCTGGAAGCACCATATATTTT.

This clonotype has a count of ten or more. This chain joins TRBV6-5 and TRBJ2-3; possibly TRBD1 or TRBD2 for D (5 bases each). The CDR3 is 16 amino acids. Looked up from germline, CDR1 is MNHEY and CDR2 is SVGAGI. V shed 0 bases and J shed 2 bases, with 12 bases lying between them. The CDR3 sequence: CASSYSRGVLTDTQYF. The CDR3 DNA reads TGTGCCAGCAGTTACTCGAGGGGAGTACTCACAGATACGCAGTATTTT.